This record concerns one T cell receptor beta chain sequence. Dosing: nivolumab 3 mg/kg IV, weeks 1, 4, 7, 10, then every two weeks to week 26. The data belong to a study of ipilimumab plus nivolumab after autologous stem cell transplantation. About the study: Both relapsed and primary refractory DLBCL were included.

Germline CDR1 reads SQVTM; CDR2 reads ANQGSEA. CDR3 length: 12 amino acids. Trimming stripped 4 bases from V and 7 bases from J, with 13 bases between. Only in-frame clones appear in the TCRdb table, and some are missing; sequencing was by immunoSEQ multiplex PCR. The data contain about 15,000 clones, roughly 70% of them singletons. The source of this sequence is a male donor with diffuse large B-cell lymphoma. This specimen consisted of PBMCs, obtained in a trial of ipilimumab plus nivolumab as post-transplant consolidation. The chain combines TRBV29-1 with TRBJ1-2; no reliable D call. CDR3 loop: CSVGGRVGGYTF. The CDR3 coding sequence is TGCAGCGTTGGTGGAAGGGTGGGTGGCTACACCTTC.